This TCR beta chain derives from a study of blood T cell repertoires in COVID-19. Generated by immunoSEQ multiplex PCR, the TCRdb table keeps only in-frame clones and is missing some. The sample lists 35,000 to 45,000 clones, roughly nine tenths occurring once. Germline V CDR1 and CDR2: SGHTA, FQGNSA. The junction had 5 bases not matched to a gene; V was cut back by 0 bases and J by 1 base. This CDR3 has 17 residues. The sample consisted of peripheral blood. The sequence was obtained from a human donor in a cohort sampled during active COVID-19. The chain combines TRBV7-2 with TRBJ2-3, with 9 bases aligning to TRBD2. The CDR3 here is CASSLAQRGVRTDTQYF. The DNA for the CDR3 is TGTGCCAGCAGCTTAGCCCAGCGGGGGGTCCGCACAGATACGCAGTATTTT.